This record looks at one TCR beta chain sequence and its context. This record comes from a study of blood T cells in healthy people across ages. This CDR3 contains 14 residues. Trimming at V came to 6 bases and at J to 7 bases, leaving 2 bases not matched to a gene. Germline CDR1 is SGHTA and CDR2 is FQGNSA. The second PCR ran 7 to 11 cycles with a sample-barcoded 5' primer and J-beta primers. Each cDNA molecule was tagged by a template-switch adaptor with 12 random nucleotides. MiXCR, run by TCRdb on the 5' RACE reads, gives a single entry per CDR3 protein. The sample carries hundreds of thousands of distinct CDR3 sequences, 40% to 65% recorded once.

What was sequenced was blood. The chain is built from TRBV7-2 and TRBJ2-1; 14 bases fit TRBD2. The source of this sequence is a woman of 80 years or more in good health. DNA of the CDR3: TGTGCCAGCAGACGACTAGCGGGAGGGAATGAGCAGTTCTTC. Translating it yields CASRRLAGGNEQFF.